This T cell receptor (beta chain) stems from a study of cytomegalovirus exposure and HLA in healthy donors. Regarding the study as a whole: In a later analysis, 15,000 to 20,000 TCR beta sequences were associated with HLA alleles at 0.05 false discovery rate. Compared with the roughly 670-donor mean, an Asian-associated ancestry cluster reportedly had fewer N-insertions, according to a later analysis. The classifier, whose performance was assessed in both the original and validation cohorts, reportedly diagnosed cytomegalovirus status with high specificity and sensitivity.

Unmatched junction bases numbered 5, after V lost 5 bases and J lost 3 bases. The CDR3 spans 15 residues. Looked up from germline, CDR1 is SEHNR and CDR2 is FQNEAQ (reference sequence). Worth noting for this clone: Its antigen remains unknown.

Vbeta (60) and Jbeta (13) primers were used in the PCR. Method: immunoSEQ multiplex PCR; TCRdb's copy keeps in-frame clones and lacks some. The data contain fewer than 200,000 clones, about nine tenths of them singletons. Sample: PBMCs. J is TRBJ2-1 and V is TRBV7-9; TRBD1 matches 9 bases. The receptor comes from a boy aged 2 to 9 in good health and CMV-seronegative. CDR3: CASSPGQGHYNEQFF. The CDR3 DNA is TGTGCCAGCAGCCCGGGACAGGGCCACTACAATGAGCAGTTCTTC.